The sequence of this TCR beta chain was determined in a study of T-cell reconstitution after alpha-beta-depleted transplantation in children. Study observations and caveats: By about two months after transplant, alpha-beta T cells reportedly arose from several hundred graft clones that had expanded. Diversity and T-cell counts at one year after transplant derived mostly from new T cells. It was surviving recipient T cells and thymic progenitors that gave some patients high TCRbeta diversity at day 60.

A TCRbeta library incorporating unique molecular identifiers was prepared. Each CDR3 protein gets one entry after TCRdb re-called the PCR reads with MiXCR. Seen here are hundreds of thousands of distinct CDR3 sequences, around 13% observed once, and the top ten hold around 0.8%. Of note for this clonotype: Its target is not known.

The CDR3 runs to 16 residues. Unmatched junction bases numbered 11, after V lost 5 bases and J lost 9 bases. The germline gives CDR1 SGHNT, CDR2 YENEEA. Sequences were derived from PBMCs, sampled before TCRalphabeta/CD19-depleted stem cell transplant. The clonotype comes from a girl aged 2 to 10 with congenital amegakaryocytic thrombocytopenia, due to receive a stem cell transplant. This rearrangement joins TRBV11-3 to TRBJ2-1; 12 positions match TRBD2. The CDR3 is CASSQRSSGRVVEQFF. The CDR3 nucleotides read TGTGCCAGCAGCCAGAGGTCTAGCGGGAGGGTAGTTGAGCAGTTCTTC. The variable domain in full, with the rest retrieved from reference TRBV11-3 and TRBJ2-1, is EAGVVQSPRYKIIEKKQPVAFWCNPISGHNTLYWYLQNLGQGPELLIRYENEEAVDDSQLPKDRFSAERLKGVDSTLKIQPAELGDSAVYLCASSQRSSGRVVEQFFGPGTRLTVL.